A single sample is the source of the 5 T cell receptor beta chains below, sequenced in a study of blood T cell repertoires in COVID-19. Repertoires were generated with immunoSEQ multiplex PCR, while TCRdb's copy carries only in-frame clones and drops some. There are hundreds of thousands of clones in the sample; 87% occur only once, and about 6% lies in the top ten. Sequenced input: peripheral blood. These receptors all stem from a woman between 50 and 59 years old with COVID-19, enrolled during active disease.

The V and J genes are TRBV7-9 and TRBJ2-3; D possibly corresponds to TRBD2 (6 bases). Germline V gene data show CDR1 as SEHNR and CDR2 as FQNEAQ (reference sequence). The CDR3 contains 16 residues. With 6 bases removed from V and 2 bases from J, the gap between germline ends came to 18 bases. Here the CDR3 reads CASSFRGLLDTDTQYF. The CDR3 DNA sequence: TGTGCCAGCAGTTTTAGGGGACTTTTAGACACAGATACGCAGTATTTT.

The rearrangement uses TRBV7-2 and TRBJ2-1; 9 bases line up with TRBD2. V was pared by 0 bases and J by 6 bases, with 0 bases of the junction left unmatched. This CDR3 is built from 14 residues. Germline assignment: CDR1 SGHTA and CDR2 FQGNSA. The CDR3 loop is CASSLATSGNEQFF. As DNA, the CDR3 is TGTGCCAGCAGCTTAGCGACTAGCGGCAATGAGCAGTTCTTC.

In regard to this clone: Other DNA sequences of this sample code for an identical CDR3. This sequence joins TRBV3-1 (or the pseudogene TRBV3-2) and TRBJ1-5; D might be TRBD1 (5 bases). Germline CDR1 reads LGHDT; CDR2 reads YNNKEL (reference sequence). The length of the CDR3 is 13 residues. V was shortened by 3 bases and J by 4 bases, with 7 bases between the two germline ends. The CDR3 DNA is TGTGCCAGCAGCCAGGGGGGTAATCAGCCCCAGCATTTT. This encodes CASSQGGNQPQHF.

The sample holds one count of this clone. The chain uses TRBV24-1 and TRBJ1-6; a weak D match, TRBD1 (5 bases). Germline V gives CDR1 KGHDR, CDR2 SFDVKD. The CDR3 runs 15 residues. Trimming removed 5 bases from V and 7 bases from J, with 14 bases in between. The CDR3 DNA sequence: TGTGCCACCAGTGGAATCGGCAGGGCGAATTCACCCCTCCACTTT. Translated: CATSGIGRANSPLHF.

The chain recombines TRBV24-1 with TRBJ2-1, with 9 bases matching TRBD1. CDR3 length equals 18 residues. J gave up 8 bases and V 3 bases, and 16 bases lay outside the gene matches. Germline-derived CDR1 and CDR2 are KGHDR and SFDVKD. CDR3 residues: CATSDPTVRQGDGDEQFF. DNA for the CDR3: TGTGCCACCAGTGATCCCACCGTTAGACAGGGGGACGGCGATGAGCAGTTCTTC.